Listed below are T cell receptor beta chains from one sample, sequenced in a study of blood T cell repertoires in COVID-19. Clones were read by immunoSEQ multiplex PCR, and TCRdb kept only the in-frame ones, dropping some. Of 60,000 to 65,000 clones listed, roughly four fifths are singletons. What was sequenced was peripheral blood. These receptors all come from a human donor in a cohort sampled during active COVID-19. Both conserved end residues are part of each CDR3. The D gene is left open where the match is weak. Some rows mark clone size as missing; the rest say once, few, many or name a class of expanded clone.

TRBD1,TRBV28,-,TRBJ1-2,TGTGCCAGCAGTTTGCGGGCAGGGGGCTTTGGCTACACCTTC,CASSLRAGGFGYTF
TRBD1,TRBV6-5,-,TRBJ2-7,TGTGCCAGTGCCGGGACAGGGACCTACGAGCAGTACTTC,CASAGTGTYEQYF
-,TRBV2,-,TRBJ1-1,TGTGCCAGCAAGAGGGACACGGCCACTGAAGCTTTCTTT,CASKRDTATEAFF
-,TRBV5-1,-,TRBJ1-6,TGCGCCAGCAGCTTGGATTCATATTCACCCCTCCACTTT,CASSLDSYSPLHF
-,TRBV7-9,-,TRBJ2-3,TGTGCCAGCAGCTTAGGCCCCGGGGGACCCCGGGAAAGCACAGATACGCAGTATTTT,CASSLGPGGPRESTDTQYF
-,TRBV5-6,-,TRBJ1-2,TGTGCCAGCAGCTTGGACAGGCGGATGGGAGGCTACACCTTC,CASSLDRRMGGYTF
-,TRBV4-1,-,TRBJ1-6,TGCGCCAGCAGCCATAGGACAGCCAATTCACCCCTCCACTTT,CASSHRTANSPLHF
-,TRBV3-1/TRBV3-2,-,TRBJ1-1,TGTGCCAGCAGCCAGGGGGGGAGGACTGAAGCTTTCTTT,CASSQGGRTEAFF
-,TRBV30,once,TRBJ2-2,TGTGCTGTAGGGGTATACACCGGGGAGCTGTTTTTT,CAVGVYTGELFF
-,TRBV13,-,TRBJ1-1,TGTGCCAGCAGCCTAGAGGGGGGGCAGACTGAAGCTTTCTTT,CASSLEGGQTEAFF
TRBD2,TRBV11-2,-,TRBJ2-5,TGTGCCAGCAGCTTAGCGGCGGGGGGGCCTGGGACCCAGTACTTC,CASSLAAGGPGTQYF
TRBD1,TRBV6-5,few,TRBJ1-1,TGTGCCAGCAGTCCGGGACAGGGGGCCCTGGGGGCTTTCTTT,CASSPGQGALGAFF
-,TRBV29-1,-,TRBJ2-1,TGCAGCGTTGAGTCAGGGGTCAGCAATGAGCAGTTCTTC,CSVESGVSNEQFF
-,TRBV20-1,-,TRBJ2-7,TGCAGTGCTAGTGTCGGGGTGCAGGTTGGTGGGCAGTACTTC,CSASVGVQVGGQYF
-,TRBV2,-,TRBJ2-1,TGTGCCAGCAGGGGGGATGGGGGCATAAGGGGTGAGCAGTTCTTC,CASRGDGGIRGEQFF
-,TRBV30,-,TRBJ1-1,TGTGCCTGGAGTAGGCAGGGGTACACTGAAGCTTTCTTT,CAWSRQGYTEAFF
TRBD1,TRBV28,-,TRBJ1-4,TGTGCCAGCAGTTTACCACGAATGACAGGGGATGAAAAACTGTTTTTT,CASSLPRMTGDEKLFF
TRBD2,TRBV7-9,-,TRBJ2-1,TGTGCCAGCAGCTTGAGCGGGGGGGCTGGTGAGCAGTTCTTC,CASSLSGGAGEQFF
TRBD2,TRBV5-4,-,TRBJ2-2,TGTGCCAGCAGCCCGGTCGCTAGCGGGGGGAACACCGGGGAGCTGTTTTTT,CASSPVASGGNTGELFF
-,TRBV9,-,TRBJ2-5,TGTGCCAGCAGCGTAGGGGGGCTCCAAGAGACCCAGTACTTC,CASSVGGLQETQYF
TRBD1,TRBV7-3,-,TRBJ2-5,TGTGCCAGCAGCATGGACAGGGTAGAGACCCAGTACTTC,CASSMDRVETQYF
TRBD1,TRBV24-1,-,TRBJ2-3,TGTGCCACCAGTGAGGGACAGAGCTATACAGATACGCAGTATTTT,CATSEGQSYTDTQYF
TRBD1,TRBV6-6,-,TRBJ2-2,TGTGCCAGCAGCCGGGACAGGGGGGTAACCGGGGAGCTGTTTTTT,CASSRDRGVTGELFF